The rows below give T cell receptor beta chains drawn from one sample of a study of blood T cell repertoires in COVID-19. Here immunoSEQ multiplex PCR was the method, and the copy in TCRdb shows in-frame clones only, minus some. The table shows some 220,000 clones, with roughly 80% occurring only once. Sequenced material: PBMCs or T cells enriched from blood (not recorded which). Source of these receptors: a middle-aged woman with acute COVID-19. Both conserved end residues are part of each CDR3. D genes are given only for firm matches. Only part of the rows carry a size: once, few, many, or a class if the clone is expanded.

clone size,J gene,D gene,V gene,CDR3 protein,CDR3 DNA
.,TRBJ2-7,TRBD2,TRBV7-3,CASSPQGLAFHEQYF,TGTGCCAGCAGCCCACAGGGACTAGCATTCCACGAGCAGTACTTC
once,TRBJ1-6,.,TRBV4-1,CASSQSGTPDSPLHF,TGCGCCAGCAGCCAGTCCGGGACTCCGGATTCACCCCTCCACTTT
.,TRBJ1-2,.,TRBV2,CASSARQANYGYTF,TGTGCCAGCAGTGCTCGACAGGCTAACTATGGCTACACCTTC
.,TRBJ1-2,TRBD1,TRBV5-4,CASTLRPGTEIYGYTF,TGTGCCAGCACCTTAAGACCCGGGACAGAAATTTATGGCTACACCTTC
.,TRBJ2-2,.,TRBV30,CAWRWGPGELFF,TGTGCCTGGAGGTGGGGGCCCGGGGAGCTGTTTTTT
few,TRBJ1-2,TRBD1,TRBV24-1,CATSDLTGIGYTF,TGTGCCACCAGTGACCTGACAGGGATCGGCTACACCTTC
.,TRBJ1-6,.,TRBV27,CASRMSTNSPLHF,TGTGCCAGCAGGATGAGCACCAATTCACCCCTCCACTTT
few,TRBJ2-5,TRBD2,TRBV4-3,CASSLWRGAGETQYF,TGCGCCAGCAGCCTGTGGCGGGGGGCGGGGGAGACCCAGTACTTC
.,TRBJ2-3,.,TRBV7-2,CASSRPGISTDTQYF,TGTGCCAGCAGCCGTCCGGGGATAAGCACAGATACGCAGTATTTT
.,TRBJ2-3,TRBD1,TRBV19,CASRGPRTGGTDTQYF,TGTGCCAGTAGAGGACCCCGGACAGGGGGTACAGATACGCAGTATTTT
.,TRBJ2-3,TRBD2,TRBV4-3,CASSQASVQRGDTQYF,TGCGCCAGCAGCCAAGCTTCAGTCCAGCGGGGAGATACGCAGTATTTT
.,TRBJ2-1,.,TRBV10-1,CASSESLAPRNEQFF,TGCGCCAGCAGTGAGTCCCTAGCGCCCCGTAATGAGCAGTTCTTC
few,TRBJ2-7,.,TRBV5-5,CASSFSGAAYEQYF,TGTGCCAGCAGCTTTTCAGGGGCAGCCTACGAGCAGTACTTC
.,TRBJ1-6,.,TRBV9,CASSVRESNSPLHF,TGTGCCAGCAGCGTCAGGGAAAGTAATTCACCCCTCCACTTT
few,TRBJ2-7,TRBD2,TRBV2,CATGDSGGAYEQYF,TGTGCCACAGGGGATAGCGGGGGGGCGTACGAGCAGTACTTC
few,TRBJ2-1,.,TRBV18,CASSERMVSSYNEQFF,TGTGCCAGCTCAGAGAGAATGGTTAGCTCCTACAATGAGCAGTTCTTC
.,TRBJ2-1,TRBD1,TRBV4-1,CASSPTGTGHNEQFF,TGCGCCAGCAGCCCCACCGGGACAGGACACAATGAGCAGTTCTTC
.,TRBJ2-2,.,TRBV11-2,CASSPARGTGELFF,TGTGCCAGCAGCCCGGCCAGGGGCACCGGGGAGCTGTTTTTT
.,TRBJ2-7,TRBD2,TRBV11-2,CASSLTGGEQYF,TGTGCCAGCAGCTTAACGGGAGGGGAGCAGTACTTC
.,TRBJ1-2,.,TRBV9,CASSTPGENYGYTF,TGTGCCAGCAGCACCCCAGGTGAAAACTATGGCTACACCTTC
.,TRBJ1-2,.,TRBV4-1,CASSQERLGQNYGYTF,TGCGCCAGCAGCCAAGAACGGTTGGGGCAGAATTATGGCTACACCTTC
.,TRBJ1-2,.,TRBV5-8,CASSLATVGYTF,TGTGCCAGCAGCCTTGCGACAGTCGGCTACACCTTC
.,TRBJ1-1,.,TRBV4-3,CASSFRRQAEAFF,TGCGCCAGCAGCTTTAGGAGGCAAGCTGAAGCTTTCTTT
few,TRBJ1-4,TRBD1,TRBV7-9,CASTPLWTGVTNEKLFF,TGTGCCAGCACCCCGTTATGGACAGGGGTAACTAATGAAAAACTGTTTTTT
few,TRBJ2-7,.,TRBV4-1,CASSQETDRLVYEQYF,TGCGCCAGCAGCCAAGAGACAGATAGACTAGTTTACGAGCAGTACTTC
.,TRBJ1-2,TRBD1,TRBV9,CASSVGQVANYGYTF,TGTGCCAGCAGCGTTGGACAGGTTGCTAACTATGGCTACACCTTC
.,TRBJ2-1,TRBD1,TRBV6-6,CASRQGQSFTYNEQFF,TGTGCCAGCAGACAGGGACAGTCCTTTACCTACAATGAGCAGTTCTTC
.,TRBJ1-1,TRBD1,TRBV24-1,CATSGGRGHTEAFF,TGTGCCACCAGTGGTGGCAGGGGGCACACTGAAGCTTTCTTT
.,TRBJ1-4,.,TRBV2,CASSGGGAVNEKLFF,TGTGCCAGCAGTGGAGGGGGGGCAGTTAATGAAAAACTGTTTTTT
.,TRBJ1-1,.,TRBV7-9,CASSHYELGEAFF,TGTGCCAGCAGCCACTACGAACTAGGGGAAGCTTTCTTT
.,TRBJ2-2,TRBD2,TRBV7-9,CATALFGGVYTGELFF,TGTGCCACCGCCCTTTTTGGGGGGGTCTACACCGGGGAGCTGTTTTTT
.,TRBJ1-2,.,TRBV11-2,CASSFLQDPYGYTF,TGTGCCAGCAGCTTTCTACAGGACCCCTATGGCTACACCTTC
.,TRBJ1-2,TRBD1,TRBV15,CATSRGYVGQGWERGGYTF,TGTGCCACCAGCAGAGGTTACGTCGGACAGGGCTGGGAGAGGGGAGGCTACACCTTC
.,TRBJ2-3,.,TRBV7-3,CASSLTPLQEDTQYF,TGTGCCAGCAGCTTAACGCCGCTTCAGGAAGATACGCAGTATTTT
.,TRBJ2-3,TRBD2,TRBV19,CASSIRAGLTDTQYF,TGTGCCAGTAGTATTCGAGCGGGACTCACAGATACGCAGTATTTT
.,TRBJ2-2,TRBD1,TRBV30,CAWSRTGSGELFF,TGTGCCTGGAGTCGGACAGGGTCCGGGGAGCTGTTTTTT
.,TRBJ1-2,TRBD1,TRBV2,CASSEEVGGANNYGYTF,TGTGCCAGCAGTGAAGAAGTAGGGGGCGCAAATAACTATGGCTACACCTTC
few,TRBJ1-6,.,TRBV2,CASSGSGRGNSPLHF,TGTGCCAGCAGTGGGTCAGGAAGGGGGAATTCACCCCTCCACTTT
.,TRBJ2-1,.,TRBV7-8,CASSLAPSTDNEQFF,TGTGCCAGCAGCTTAGCGCCTAGCACAGACAATGAGCAGTTCTTC
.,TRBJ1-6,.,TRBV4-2,CASSQIHSFDSPLHF,TGTGCCAGCAGCCAAATCCACAGTTTTGATTCACCCCTCCACTTT
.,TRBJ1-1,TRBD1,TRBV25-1,CASSESRTGLTSEAFF,TGTGCCAGCAGTGAGTCCCGGACAGGGCTCACGTCTGAAGCTTTCTTT
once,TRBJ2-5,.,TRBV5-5,CASSQGQPGETQYF,TGTGCCAGCAGCCAAGGACAGCCCGGGGAGACCCAGTACTTC
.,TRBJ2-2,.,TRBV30,CAWSNIRSGELFF,TGTGCCTGGAGTAATATCAGGTCCGGGGAGCTGTTTTTT
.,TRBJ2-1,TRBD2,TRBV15,CATSRDSVLAGSNEQFF,TGTGCCACCAGCAGAGATAGTGTTCTAGCGGGGTCCAATGAGCAGTTCTTC
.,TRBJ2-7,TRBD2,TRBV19,CASKPASGGSYEQYF,TGTGCCAGTAAGCCCGCCTCGGGGGGATCCTACGAGCAGTACTTC
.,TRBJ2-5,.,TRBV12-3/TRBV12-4,CASSFKLAKTQYF,TGTGCCAGCAGTTTTAAACTAGCCAAGACCCAGTACTTC
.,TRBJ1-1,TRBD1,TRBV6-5,CATRQGASTEAFF,TGTGCCACCCGACAGGGGGCGAGTACTGAAGCTTTCTTT
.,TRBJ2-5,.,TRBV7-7,CASSPGLGGHETQYF,TGTGCCAGCAGCCCAGGACTAGGGGGGCATGAGACCCAGTACTTC
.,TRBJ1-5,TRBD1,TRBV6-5,CASRRGTDNNQPQHF,TGTGCCAGCAGAAGGGGGACAGACAACAATCAGCCCCAGCATTTT
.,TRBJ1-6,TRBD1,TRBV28,CASSSPGQGTSPLHF,TGTGCCAGCAGTTCCCCGGGACAGGGGACTTCACCCCTCCACTTT
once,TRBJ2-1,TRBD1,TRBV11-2,CASSPLRGQINNEQFF,TGTGCCAGCAGCCCTCTGAGGGGGCAAATTAACAATGAGCAGTTCTTC
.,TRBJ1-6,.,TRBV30,CAWSGTQVSPLHF,TGTGCCTGGAGTGGAACACAGGTTTCACCCCTCCACTTT
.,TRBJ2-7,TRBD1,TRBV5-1,CASSLATGGASYEQYF,TGCGCCAGCAGCTTGGCGACAGGGGGTGCCTCCTACGAGCAGTACTTC
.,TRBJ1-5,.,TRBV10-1,CASTGTRGSNQPQHF,TGCGCCAGCACCGGCACCCGGGGTAGCAATCAGCCCCAGCATTTT